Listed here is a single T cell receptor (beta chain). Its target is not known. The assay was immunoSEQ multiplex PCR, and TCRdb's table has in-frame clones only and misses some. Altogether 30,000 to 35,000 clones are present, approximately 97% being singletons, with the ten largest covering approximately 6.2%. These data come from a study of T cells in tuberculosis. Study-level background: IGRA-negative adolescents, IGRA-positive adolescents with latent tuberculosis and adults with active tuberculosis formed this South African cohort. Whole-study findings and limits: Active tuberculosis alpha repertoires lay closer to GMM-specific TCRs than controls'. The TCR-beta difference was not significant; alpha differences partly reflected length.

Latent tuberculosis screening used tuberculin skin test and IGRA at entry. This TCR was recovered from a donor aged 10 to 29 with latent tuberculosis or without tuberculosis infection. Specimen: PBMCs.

CDR3 nucleotides: TGTGCCAGCAGTTTATCCCTCGTTGTCCAGCATTTT. Translation: CASSLSLVVQHF. The gene calls are TRBV28 and TRBJ1-5; D unclear. Trimming removed 1 base at V and 12 bases at J, with 10 bases between. The CDR3 covers 12 residues. CDR1 and CDR2 (germline): MDHEN, SYDVKM.